This paragraph reports one T cell receptor (beta chain). Trimming stripped 7 bases from V and 4 bases from J, with 11 bases between. CDR1 is MDHEN, CDR2 SYDVKM, per germline. The CDR3 consists of 12 residues. Here immunoSEQ multiplex PCR was the method, and the copy in TCRdb shows in-frame clones only, minus some. This table has about 86,000 clones, less than 95% appearing once. This sample is drawn from a study of OX40 agonist ivuxolimab in advanced cancers. The chain is built from TRBV28 and TRBJ2-7; tentatively, D is TRBD2 (7 bases). Sequenced here: CD4+ or CD8+ T cells sorted from blood, sampled in a trial of the OX40 agonist ivuxolimab. This receptor was obtained from an adult with an advanced solid tumor such as melanoma, head and neck, liver or kidney cancer. The CDR3 loop reads CASTGGRYEQYF. In DNA, the CDR3 is TGTGCCAGCACCGGGGGGCGATACGAGCAGTACTTC.